A single sample is the source of the 16 T cell receptor beta chains below, sequenced in a study of T cell repertoires in cytomegalovirus infection. A single record per CDR3 protein comes from TCRdb applying MiXCR to the reads. The sample includes around 280,000 distinct CDR3 sequences, roughly 13% of them seen just once. The specimen was PBMCs. These TCRs come from a human donor in good health (CMV status not recorded). Some clones in this sample may be carry-over from other donors' samples.

The CDR3 here is CASSPKDRGMYEQYF. The DNA of the CDR3 is TGCGCCAGCAGCCCGAAGGACAGGGGAATGTACGAGCAGTACTTC. This sequence joins TRBV10-1 and TRBJ2-7, with 9 positions matching TRBD1. From germline, CDR1 is WNHNN and CDR2 SYGVQD (reference sequence). Unmatched junction bases numbered 10, after V lost 6 bases and J lost 4 bases. The CDR3 has 15 amino acids.

Remarks on this clonotype: This could be a read error, since a much larger clone is one nucleotide away. This chain connects TRBV4-1 to TRBJ2-3; TRBD2 is a possible D gene (5 bases). This CDR3 region has 17 residues. Germline loops: CDR1 MGHRA, CDR2 YSYEKL. The CDR3 here is CANSQAAKAEVADTQYF. The CDR3 bases are TGCGCCAACAGCCAAGCCGCGAAGGCGGAGGTCGCAGATACGCAGTATTTT.

This clonotype was counted a few times. V usage is TRBV5-4 and J usage is TRBJ2-1; D perhaps matches TRBD2 (6 bases). Germline CDR1 SGHNT, CDR2 YYREEE (reference sequence). The CDR3 runs to 15 residues. The V gene lost 1 base and the J gene lost 5 bases, with 13 bases spanning the gap. The CDR3 bases are TGTGCCAGCAGCTTGTCCGGGAGAGGGGACAATGAGCAGTTCTTC. Its translation: CASSLSGRGDNEQFF.

This clonotype has more than one count but fewer than ten. This chain's CDR3 is CSARRQAYNSPLHF. The CDR3 coding sequence is TGCAGTGCTAGGAGGCAGGCTTATAATTCACCCCTCCACTTT. V is TRBV20-1 and J is TRBJ1-6; D is unclear. Germline CDR1 DFQATT, CDR2 SNEGSKA (reference sequence). CDR3 length: 14 amino acids. Trimming pared 3 bases from V and 4 bases from J, leaving 10 bases between.

In this sample, this clonotype turned up many times. The rearrangement uses TRBV6-5 and TRBJ2-2; no clear D gene. Germline loops: CDR1 MNHEY, CDR2 SVGAGI. The CDR3 contains 16 residues. Trimming pared 0 bases from V and 0 bases from J, leaving 8 bases between. Here the CDR3 DNA reads TGTGCCAGCAGTTACTCGATAGCAGCGAACACCGGGGAGCTGTTTTTT. Its protein is CASSYSIAANTGELFF.

This clonotype turned up a few times. The chain carries TRBV20-1 and TRBJ2-7; the match to TRBD2 covers 7 bases. CDR3 length: 14 amino acids. Germline V CDR1 and CDR2: DFQATT, SNEGSKA (reference sequence). Trimming removed 3 bases from V and 2 bases from J; junction bases left unmatched: 7. The CDR3 DNA is TGCAGTGCTAGTCTTCCGCGGGAGCCCTACGAGCAGTACTTC. Its protein product is CSASLPREPYEQYF.

This clonotype was seen at least ten times. This chain links TRBV7-2 with TRBJ2-1; D remains ambiguous. The germline V and J ends were trimmed by 2 bases and 9 bases, with 11 bases remaining between them. The CDR3 totals 13 residues. Per germline, CDR1 SGHTA and CDR2 FQGNSA. The CDR3 reads CASSLLSYGEQFF. Written as DNA, the CDR3 is TGTGCCAGCAGCTTATTATCGTATGGTGAGCAGTTCTTC.

This clonotype was counted many times. This chain uses TRBV11-2 with TRBJ2-7; no reliable D call. The germline V gene has CDR1 SGHAT and CDR2 FQNNGV. This CDR3 contains 13 residues. Trimming shortened V by 5 bases and J by 3 bases, and 11 bases separated the two germline ends. The CDR3 sequence: CASSPPASYEQYF. The DNA of the CDR3 is TGTGCCAGCAGCCCTCCCGCTAGCTACGAGCAGTACTTC.

This clonotype was found a few times. The chain uses TRBV18 and TRBJ2-3, with no clear D. Trimming stripped 5 bases from V and 2 bases from J, with 8 bases between. Germline values: CDR1 KGHSH, CDR2 LQKENI. The CDR3 length is 13 residues. As DNA, the CDR3 is TGTGCCAGCTCAAGGCAAACCACAGATACGCAGTATTTT. Its translation is CASSRQTTDTQYF.

Ten or more counts support this clonotype. The genes are TRBV28 and TRBJ2-2; 7 bases agree with TRBD1. Germline values: CDR1 MDHEN, CDR2 SYDVKM. Losses at the gene ends were 7 bases for V and 2 bases for J; bases not matched to a gene: 7. CDR3 length equals 15 residues. CDR3 amino acids: CASNRQGRNTGELFF. CDR3 bases: TGTGCCAGCAACAGACAGGGTAGAAACACCGGGGAGCTGTTTTTT.

This clonotype was seen ten or more times. CDR3 in amino acids: CASSLLNSGYNEQFF. The CDR3 nucleotides are TGTGCCAGCAGCCTCCTGAATTCCGGCTACAATGAGCAGTTCTTC. The chain recombines TRBV11-3 with TRBJ2-1, with D unresolved. This CDR3 comprises 15 residues. CDR1 is SGHNT, CDR2 YENEEA, per germline. The V gene lost 5 bases and the J gene lost 3 bases, with 14 bases spanning the gap.

This clonotype was observed at least ten times. The chain recombines TRBV7-2 with TRBJ2-5; TRBD1 matches at 7 bases. The germline gives CDR1 SGHTA, CDR2 FQGNSA. J lost 4 bases, V lost 2 bases, and 13 bases had no gene match. This CDR3 is 17 amino acids long. In nucleotides, the CDR3 is TGTGCCAGCAGCTTAACGGGGTCGACAGGGATGGGAGAGACCCAGTACTTC. Amino acids: CASSLTGSTGMGETQYF.

This clonotype was found many times. The V gene is TRBV11-2, the J gene TRBJ2-1; 8 bases are shared with TRBD2. Germline CDR1 SGHAT, CDR2 FQNNGV. V was pared by 2 bases and J by 7 bases, with 7 bases of the junction left unmatched. The CDR3 covers 15 residues. This CDR3 is CASSLYGGADNEQFF. CDR3 nucleotide sequence: TGTGCCAGCAGCTTATACGGGGGGGCTGATAATGAGCAGTTCTTC.

This clonotype was observed at least ten times. The J gene is TRBJ1-5, the V gene TRBV12-3 or TRBV12-4; D is unclear. The germline V and J ends were trimmed by 1 base and 3 bases, with 7 bases remaining between them. The CDR3 length is 14 residues. The CDR3 DNA reads as TGTGCCAGCAGTTTAGAACGGTTCAATCAGCCCCAGCATTTT. The encoded protein is CASSLERFNQPQHF.

This clonotype was detected only a few times. This chain links TRBV20-1 with TRBJ2-7; 7 bases agree with TRBD2. CDR1 DFQATT and CDR2 SNEGSKA come from the germline V gene (reference sequence). V was clipped by 6 bases and J by 3 bases; unmatched bases: 11. The CDR3 is 14 residues long. CDR3 loop: CSAPGPLAVYEQYF. DNA of the CDR3: TGCAGTGCACCAGGGCCCCTAGCGGTCTACGAGCAGTACTTC.

This clonotype was seen more than once but under ten times. This chain uses TRBV20-1 with TRBJ1-1; the match to TRBD1 covers 8 bases. The CDR3 extends over 13 amino acids. The V segment lost 0 bases and the J segment 7 bases; nucleotides outside the gene matches: 4. CDR1 DFQATT and CDR2 SNEGSKA come from the germline V gene (reference sequence). The CDR3 coding sequence is TGCAGTGCTAGAGATGACAGGGGCTTTGAAGCTTTCTTT. As protein: CSARDDRGFEAFF.